This paragraph reports one TCR beta chain. It lacks a known antigen. Base-call qualities are not available, and no considerably larger clone is one nucleotide away. The data were taken from a study of T cells and copy number aberrations in small-cell lung cancer (dated by TCRdb to the early 2020s). Context from the whole study: To relate T cell metrics to mutations and copy number aberrations, the same tumor regions underwent both TCR repertoire sequencing and whole-exome sequencing. Tumor TCR data were available for 16 to 20 patients, and TCR data from both tumor and normal tissue were available for about 14 patients.

In the germline V gene, CDR1 corresponds to SGDLS and CDR2 to YYNGEE. The junction shows trimming of 2 bases on V and 5 bases on J, plus 12 bases between the germline ends. Reading from cysteine to phenylalanine, the CDR3 counts 14 amino acids. Left in the record is the CDR3 DNA by itself, 42 bases read in frame from the first base. TCR-beta CDR3 regions were amplified from genomic DNA with the immunoSEQ hsTCRB Kit using multiplexed V- and J-gene primers. Unique DNA barcodes were added in a second PCR, and the samples were pooled together with one negative control and one positive control. Sequencing of the pooled TCR-beta libraries was performed on an Illumina MiSeq using a 150-cycle paired-end protocol. The published analysis was carried out like this. Raw sequencing data were processed by Adaptive Biotechnologies into a report with normalized, annotated TCR-beta repertoires. T-cell density was computed as TCR-beta templates normalized to usable DNA, which was estimated by amplifying housekeeping genes. Richness was defined as the count of unique rearrangements, and clonality was defined as 1 minus Pielou's evenness. This is the immuneACCESS table as TCRdb keeps it, with only in-frame sequences that have V and J called. A part of the clones is gone; compared with another copy, unresolved V genes explain less than half, and the rest is unexplained. The DNA was the basis for D and trimming; V, J and clone size are from that table. Counted in this sample were about 3,000 clones; about nine tenths of them appeared once. The top ten constitute about 5% of the sample.

The donors were limited-stage small-cell lung cancer patients whose surgical resection took place in Hangzhou, China, between 2008 and 2020. Every donor went straight to surgery with no preoperative chemotherapy or radiotherapy, and no donor was given immunotherapy either before or after surgery. In the sequenced cohort of roughly 19 patients, every patient was either a smoker or a heavy second-hand smoker. Adjacent normal lung was collected at least 2 cm from the tumor margin and was morphologically confirmed by two pathologists to be free of malignant cells. To characterize heterogeneity of the T cell repertoire, the study applied multi-region TCR-beta sequencing to resected limited-stage small-cell lung cancers and to tumor-adjacent lung tissue. Genomic DNA was extracted from FFPE tissue using the AllPrep DNA/RNA FFPE Kit (Qiagen). Broad study findings and their caveats: A small sample size, resulting from surgical resection being uncommon in small-cell lung cancer, limited the study, and the findings need validation. Tumors had lower T-cell density, richness and clonality than adjacent lung tissue, though the difference in density was not significant. Every specimen was formalin-fixed paraffin-embedded tissue, a material known to introduce sequencing artifacts.

The sequence came from a man in his fifties with small cell lung cancer. The sequence joins TRBV9 to TRBJ2-3; no D gene is confidently identified. The sample was normal tissue next to the tumor. CDR3 region: CASSVSREQDTQYF. The DNA sequence is given as TGTGCCAGCAGCGTTTCGAGAGAACAAGATACGCAGTATTTT. The CDR3, completed at both ends by the reference TRBV9 and TRBJ2-3 genes, gives the full variable domain DSGVTQTPKHLITATGQRVTLRCSPRSGDLSVYWYQQSLDQGLQFLIQYYNGEERAKGNILERFSAQQFPDLHSELNLSSLELGDSALYFCASSVSREQDTQYFGPGTRLTVL.